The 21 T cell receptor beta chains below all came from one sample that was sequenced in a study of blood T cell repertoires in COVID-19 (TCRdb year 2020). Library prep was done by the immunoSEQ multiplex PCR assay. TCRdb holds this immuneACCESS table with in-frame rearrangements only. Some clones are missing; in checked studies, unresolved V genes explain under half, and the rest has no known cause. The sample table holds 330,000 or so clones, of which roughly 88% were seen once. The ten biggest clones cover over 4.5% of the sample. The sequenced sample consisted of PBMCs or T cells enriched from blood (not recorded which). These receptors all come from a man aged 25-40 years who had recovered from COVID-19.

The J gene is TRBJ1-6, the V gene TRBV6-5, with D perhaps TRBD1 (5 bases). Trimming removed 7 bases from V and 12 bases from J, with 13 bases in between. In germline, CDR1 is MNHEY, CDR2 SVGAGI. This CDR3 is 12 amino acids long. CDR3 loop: CASKEGLRPLHF. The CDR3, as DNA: TGTGCCAGCAAAGAGGGACTCAGACCCCTCCACTTT.

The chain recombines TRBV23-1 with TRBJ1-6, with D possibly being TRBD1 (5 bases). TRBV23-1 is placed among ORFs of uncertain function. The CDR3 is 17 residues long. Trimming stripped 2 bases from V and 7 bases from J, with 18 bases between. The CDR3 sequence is CASSQPRIRQGNSPLHF. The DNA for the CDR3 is TGCGCCAGCAGTCAACCCCGGATCAGGCAGGGCAATTCACCCCTCCACTTT.

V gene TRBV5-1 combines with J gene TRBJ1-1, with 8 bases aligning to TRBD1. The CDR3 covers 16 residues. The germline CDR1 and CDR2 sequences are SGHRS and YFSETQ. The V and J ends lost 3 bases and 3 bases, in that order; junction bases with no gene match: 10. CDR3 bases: TGCGCCAGCAGCTCAGGACGACAGGGGCTCGACACTGAAGCTTTCTTT. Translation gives CASSSGRQGLDTEAFF.

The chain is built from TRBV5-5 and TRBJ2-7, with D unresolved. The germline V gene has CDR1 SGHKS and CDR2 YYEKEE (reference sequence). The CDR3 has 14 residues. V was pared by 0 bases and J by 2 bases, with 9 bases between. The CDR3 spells CASSLVPGAYEQYF. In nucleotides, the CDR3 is TGTGCCAGCAGCTTGGTTCCAGGCGCCTACGAGCAGTACTTC.

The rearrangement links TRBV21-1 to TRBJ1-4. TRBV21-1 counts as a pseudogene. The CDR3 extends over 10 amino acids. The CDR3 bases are TGTGCCAGCTCTGGACTAAAACTGTTTTTT. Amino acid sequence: CASSGLKLFF.

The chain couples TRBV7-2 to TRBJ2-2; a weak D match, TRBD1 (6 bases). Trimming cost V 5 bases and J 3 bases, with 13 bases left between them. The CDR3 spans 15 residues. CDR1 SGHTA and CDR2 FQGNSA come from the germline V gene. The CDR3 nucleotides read TGTGCCAGCAGCCTCGACAGGCGGGACACCGGGGAGCTGTTTTTT. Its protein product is CASSLDRRDTGELFF.

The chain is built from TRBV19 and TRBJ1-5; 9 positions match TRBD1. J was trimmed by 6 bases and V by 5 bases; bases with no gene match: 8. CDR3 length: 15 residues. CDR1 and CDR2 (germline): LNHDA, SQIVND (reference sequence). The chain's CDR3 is CASSPLDRGGQPQHF. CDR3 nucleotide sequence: TGTGCCAGTAGTCCGCTGGACAGGGGTGGTCAGCCCCAGCATTTT.

In DNA, the CDR3 is TGCGCCAGCAGTCCGGGACAGATCCGCACAGATACGCAGTATTTT. It yields the protein CASSPGQIRTDTQYF. The rearrangement links TRBV10-1 to TRBJ2-3; 7 nucleotides agree with TRBD1. The ends lost 5 bases at V and 1 base at J; junction bases unmatched: 6. The germline V gene has CDR1 WNHNN and CDR2 SYGVQD (reference sequence). The CDR3 covers 15 residues.

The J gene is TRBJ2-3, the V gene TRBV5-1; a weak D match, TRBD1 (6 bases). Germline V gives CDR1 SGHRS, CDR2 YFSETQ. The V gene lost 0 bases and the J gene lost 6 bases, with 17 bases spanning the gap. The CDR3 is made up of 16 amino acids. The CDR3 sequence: CASSLGGGPPGDTQYF. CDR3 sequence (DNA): TGCGCCAGCAGCTTGGGAGGGGGTCCCCCCGGGGATACGCAGTATTTT.

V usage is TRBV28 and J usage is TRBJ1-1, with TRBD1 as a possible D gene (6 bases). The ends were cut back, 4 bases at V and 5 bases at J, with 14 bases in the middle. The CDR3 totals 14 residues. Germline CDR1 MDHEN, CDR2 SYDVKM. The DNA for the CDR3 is TGTGCCAGCAGTTCGCCTGACAGGATAACTGAAGCTTTCTTT. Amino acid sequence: CASSSPDRITEAFF.

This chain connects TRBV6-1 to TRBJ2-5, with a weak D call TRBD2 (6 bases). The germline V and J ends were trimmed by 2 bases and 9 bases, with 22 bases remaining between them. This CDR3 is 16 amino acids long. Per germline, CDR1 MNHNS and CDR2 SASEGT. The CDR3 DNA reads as TGTGCCAGCAGTGAACGGGAGAGAGTGGGTTCGGTGGCCCAGTACTTC. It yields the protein CASSERERVGSVAQYF.

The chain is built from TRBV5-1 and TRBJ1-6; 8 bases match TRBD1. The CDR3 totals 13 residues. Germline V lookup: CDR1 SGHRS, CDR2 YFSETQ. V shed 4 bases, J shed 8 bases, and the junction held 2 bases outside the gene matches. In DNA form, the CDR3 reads TGCGCCAGCAGCGCGGACAGGGATTCACCCCTCCACTTT. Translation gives CASSADRDSPLHF.

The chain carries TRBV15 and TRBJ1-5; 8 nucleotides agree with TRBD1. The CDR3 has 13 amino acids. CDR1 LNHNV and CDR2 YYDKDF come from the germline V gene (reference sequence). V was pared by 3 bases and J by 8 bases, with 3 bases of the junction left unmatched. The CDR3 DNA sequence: TGTGCCACCAGCAGTCGACAGGGGAAGCCCCAGCATTTT. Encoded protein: CATSSRQGKPQHF.

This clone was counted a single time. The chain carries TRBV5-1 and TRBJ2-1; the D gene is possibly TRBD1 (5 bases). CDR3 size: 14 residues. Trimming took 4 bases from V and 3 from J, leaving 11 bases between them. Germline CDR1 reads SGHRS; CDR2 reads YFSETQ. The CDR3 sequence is CASSDRQIYNEQFF. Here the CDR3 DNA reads TGCGCCAGCAGCGATCGACAGATCTACAATGAGCAGTTCTTC.

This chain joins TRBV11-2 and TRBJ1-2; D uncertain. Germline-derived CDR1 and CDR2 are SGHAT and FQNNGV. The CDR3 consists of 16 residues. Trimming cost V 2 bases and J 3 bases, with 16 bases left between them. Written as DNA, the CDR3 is TGTGCCAGCAGCTTATACGCCCCCTCTACGTACTATGGCTACACCTTC. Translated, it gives CASSLYAPSTYYGYTF.

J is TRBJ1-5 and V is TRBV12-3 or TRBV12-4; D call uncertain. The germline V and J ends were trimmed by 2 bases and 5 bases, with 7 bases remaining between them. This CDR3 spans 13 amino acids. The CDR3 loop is CASSLKGDQPQHF. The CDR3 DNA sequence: TGTGCCAGCAGTTTAAAGGGAGATCAGCCCCAGCATTTT.

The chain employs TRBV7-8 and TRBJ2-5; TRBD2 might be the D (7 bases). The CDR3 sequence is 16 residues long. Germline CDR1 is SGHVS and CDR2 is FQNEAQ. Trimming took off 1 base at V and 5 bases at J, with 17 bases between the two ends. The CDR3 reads CASSLEAGGPGETQYF. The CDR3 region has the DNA TGTGCCAGCAGCTTAGAAGCCGGGGGGCCAGGGGAGACCCAGTACTTC.

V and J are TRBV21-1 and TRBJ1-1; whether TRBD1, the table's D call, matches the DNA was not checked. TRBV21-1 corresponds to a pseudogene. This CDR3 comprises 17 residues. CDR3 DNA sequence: TGTGCCAGCAGCAGACCGGGACAGGGGGCCATGAACACTGAAGCTTTCTTT. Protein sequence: CASSRPGQGAMNTEAFF.

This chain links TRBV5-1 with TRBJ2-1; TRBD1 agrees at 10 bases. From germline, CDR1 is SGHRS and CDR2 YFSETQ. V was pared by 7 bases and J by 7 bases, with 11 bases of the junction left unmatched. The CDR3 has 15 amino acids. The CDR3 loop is CASGPTGGVGNEQFF. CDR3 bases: TGCGCCAGCGGACCGACAGGGGGCGTTGGGAATGAGCAGTTCTTC.

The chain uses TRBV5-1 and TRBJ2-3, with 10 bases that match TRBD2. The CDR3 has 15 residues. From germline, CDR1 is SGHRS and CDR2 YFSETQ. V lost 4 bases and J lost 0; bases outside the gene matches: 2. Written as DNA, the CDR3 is TGCGCCAGCAGCACTAGCGGGGCGAGCACAGATACGCAGTATTTT. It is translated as CASSTSGASTDTQYF.

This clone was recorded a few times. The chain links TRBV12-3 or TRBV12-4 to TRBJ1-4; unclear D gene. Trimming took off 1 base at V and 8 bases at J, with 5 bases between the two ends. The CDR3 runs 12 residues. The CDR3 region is CASSLGREKLFF. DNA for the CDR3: TGTGCCAGCAGTTTAGGGAGAGAAAAACTGTTTTTT.